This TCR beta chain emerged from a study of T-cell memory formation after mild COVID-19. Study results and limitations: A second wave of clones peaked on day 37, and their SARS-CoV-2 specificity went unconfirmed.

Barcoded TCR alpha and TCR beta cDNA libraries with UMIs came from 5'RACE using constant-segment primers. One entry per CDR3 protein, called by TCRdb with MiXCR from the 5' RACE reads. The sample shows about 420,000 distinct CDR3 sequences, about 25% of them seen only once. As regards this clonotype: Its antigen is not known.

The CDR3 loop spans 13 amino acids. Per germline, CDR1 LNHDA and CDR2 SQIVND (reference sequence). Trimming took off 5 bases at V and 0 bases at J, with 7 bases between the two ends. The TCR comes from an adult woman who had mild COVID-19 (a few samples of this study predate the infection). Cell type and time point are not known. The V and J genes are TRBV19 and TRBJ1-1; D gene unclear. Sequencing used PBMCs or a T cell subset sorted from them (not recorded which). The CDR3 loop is CASSHRLNTEAFF. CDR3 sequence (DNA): TGTGCCAGTAGTCATAGGCTGAACACTGAAGCTTTCTTT.